A selection of T cell receptor beta chains follows, all from one sample in a study of blood T cell repertoires in COVID-19. TCRdb's table, derived via immunoSEQ multiplex PCR, lists solely in-frame clones and lacks some. This sample has 300,000 to 400,000 clones, with roughly 86% found just once. Sequencing was performed on peripheral blood. The receptors were sampled from a woman between 45 and 65 years old who had recovered from COVID-19. The CDR3 runs from the conserved cysteine through the conserved F or W. Each record gives: D gene, J gene, V gene, clone size, CDR3 protein, CDR3 DNA. D genes are given only for firm matches. Expanded clones get a size class; other rows say once, few or many, or leave the size out.

d_gene: NA; j_gene: TRBJ1-3; v_gene: TRBV30; abundance: NA; CDR3aa: CAWSVGAGNTIYF; CDR3nt: TGTGCCTGGAGTGTGGGGGCGGGAAACACCATATATTTT
d_gene: NA; j_gene: TRBJ1-2; v_gene: TRBV29-1; abundance: NA; CDR3aa: CSVEDFGGVGGYTF; CDR3nt: TGCAGCGTTGAAGATTTTGGGGGGGTAGGTGGCTACACCTTC
d_gene: TRBD2; j_gene: TRBJ2-5; v_gene: TRBV11-2; abundance: NA; CDR3aa: CASSSPSGRKTQYF; CDR3nt: TGTGCCAGCAGCTCCCCTAGCGGGAGAAAGACCCAGTACTTC
d_gene: TRBD1; j_gene: TRBJ1-2; v_gene: TRBV25-1; abundance: NA; CDR3aa: CASTGTGGSLGYGYTF; CDR3nt: TGTGCCAGCACCGGGACAGGGGGCTCTCTTGGCTATGGCTACACCTTC
d_gene: TRBD1; j_gene: TRBJ1-5; v_gene: TRBV7-9; abundance: NA; CDR3aa: CASSFQGAGQPQHF; CDR3nt: TGTGCCAGCAGCTTCCAGGGGGCAGGGCAGCCCCAGCATTTT
d_gene: NA; j_gene: TRBJ2-1; v_gene: TRBV19; abundance: NA; CDR3aa: CASSMARSTYNEQFF; CDR3nt: TGTGCCAGTAGTATGGCCAGGTCAACATACAATGAGCAGTTCTTC
d_gene: NA; j_gene: TRBJ2-1; v_gene: TRBV2; abundance: NA; CDR3aa: CASTLSSYNEQFF; CDR3nt: TGTGCCAGCACCCTCAGCTCCTACAATGAGCAGTTCTTC
d_gene: NA; j_gene: TRBJ1-1; v_gene: TRBV18; abundance: NA; CDR3aa: CASSHPTSNTEAFF; CDR3nt: TGTGCCAGCTCGCACCCAACTTCGAACACTGAAGCTTTCTTT
d_gene: NA; j_gene: TRBJ2-1; v_gene: TRBV6-7; abundance: once; CDR3aa: CASSKYNGRGEEDEQFF; CDR3nt: TGTGCCAGCAGCAAGTATAATGGGCGGGGTGAAGAGGATGAGCAGTTCTTC
d_gene: TRBD1; j_gene: TRBJ1-3; v_gene: TRBV5-1; abundance: NA; CDR3aa: CASSLAGTVRGNTIYF; CDR3nt: TGCGCCAGCAGCTTGGCCGGGACAGTAAGAGGAAACACCATATATTTT
d_gene: NA; j_gene: TRBJ2-7; v_gene: TRBV7-2; abundance: NA; CDR3aa: CASRSQGYEQYF; CDR3nt: TGTGCCTCGCGGAGTCAGGGATACGAGCAGTACTTC
d_gene: NA; j_gene: TRBJ2-4; v_gene: TRBV7-5; abundance: NA; CDR3aa: CARRPLDRSGGALGTKNIQYF; CDR3nt: TGTGCCAGAAGGCCTCTTGATCGTAGCGGGGGGGCTCTCGGTACCAAAAACATTCAGTACTTC
d_gene: NA; j_gene: TRBJ2-7; v_gene: TRBV28; abundance: once; CDR3aa: CASSLVLRGRIGYEQYF; CDR3nt: TGTGCCAGCAGTTTGGTTTTACGAGGGAGGATCGGCTACGAGCAGTACTTC
d_gene: NA; j_gene: TRBJ1-1; v_gene: TRBV6-5; abundance: NA; CDR3aa: CASSWGLRGNTEAFF; CDR3nt: TGTGCCAGCAGTTGGGGACTCCGGGGGAACACTGAAGCTTTCTTT
d_gene: TRBD1; j_gene: TRBJ2-2; v_gene: TRBV7-9; abundance: NA; CDR3aa: CASSARQGNTGELFF; CDR3nt: TGTGCCAGCAGCGCCCGACAGGGTAACACCGGGGAGCTGTTTTTT
d_gene: NA; j_gene: TRBJ1-1; v_gene: TRBV27; abundance: NA; CDR3aa: CASSSARGAKSTEAFF; CDR3nt: TGTGCCAGCAGTTCTGCAAGGGGCGCAAAGAGTACTGAAGCTTTCTTT
d_gene: NA; j_gene: TRBJ1-1; v_gene: TRBV19; abundance: NA; CDR3aa: CASLSRLNTEAFF; CDR3nt: TGTGCCAGCCTTAGTCGATTGAACACTGAAGCTTTCTTT
d_gene: NA; j_gene: TRBJ1-4; v_gene: TRBV2; abundance: NA; CDR3aa: CASRTTATNEKLFF; CDR3nt: TGTGCCAGCAGGACGACAGCAACTAATGAAAAACTGTTTTTT
d_gene: NA; j_gene: TRBJ2-5; v_gene: TRBV19; abundance: once; CDR3aa: CASSIIPRETQYF; CDR3nt: TGTGCCAGTAGTATAATTCCCCGTGAGACCCAGTACTTC
d_gene: TRBD1; j_gene: TRBJ1-5; v_gene: TRBV12-3/TRBV12-4; abundance: NA; CDR3aa: CASTSTGGQPQHF; CDR3nt: TGTGCCAGCACATCGACAGGGGGTCAGCCCCAGCATTTT
d_gene: NA; j_gene: TRBJ1-1; v_gene: TRBV9; abundance: NA; CDR3aa: CASSAESNTEAFF; CDR3nt: TGTGCCAGCAGCGCAGAATCCAACACTGAAGCTTTCTTT
d_gene: NA; j_gene: TRBJ2-7; v_gene: TRBV20-1; abundance: NA; CDR3aa: CSATEIYEQYF; CDR3nt: TGCAGTGCCACCGAGATCTACGAGCAGTACTTC
d_gene: NA; j_gene: TRBJ2-1; v_gene: TRBV3-1/TRBV3-2; abundance: NA; CDR3aa: CASSQEQRSYNEQFF; CDR3nt: TGTGCCAGCAGCCAAGAGCAGCGGTCCTACAATGAGCAGTTCTTC
d_gene: TRBD1; j_gene: TRBJ1-1; v_gene: TRBV5-4; abundance: once; CDR3aa: CASSRGTGAVGNTEAFF; CDR3nt: TGTGCCAGCAGCCGTGGGACAGGGGCTGTGGGGAACACTGAAGCTTTCTTT
d_gene: NA; j_gene: TRBJ1-1; v_gene: TRBV6-2/TRBV6-3; abundance: NA; CDR3aa: CASSPGVVTEAFF; CDR3nt: TGTGCCAGCAGTCCAGGGGTTGTAACTGAAGCTTTCTTT
d_gene: TRBD1; j_gene: TRBJ1-5; v_gene: TRBV27; abundance: NA; CDR3aa: CASSDTGGLDQPQHF; CDR3nt: TGTGCCAGCAGTGATACAGGGGGCTTGGATCAGCCCCAGCATTTT
d_gene: NA; j_gene: TRBJ1-1; v_gene: TRBV29-1; abundance: NA; CDR3aa: CSAALGQGNTEAFF; CDR3nt: TGCAGCGCCGCCCTGGGTCAGGGGAACACTGAAGCTTTCTTT
d_gene: TRBD1; j_gene: TRBJ2-5; v_gene: TRBV7-2; abundance: NA; CDR3aa: CASSQQGAYTETQYF; CDR3nt: TGTGCCAGCAGCCAACAGGGGGCGTATACGGAGACCCAGTACTTC
d_gene: TRBD2; j_gene: TRBJ2-2; v_gene: TRBV2; abundance: NA; CDR3aa: CASSVSGRVAGELFF; CDR3nt: TGTGCCAGCAGCGTTAGCGGGAGAGTGGCGGGGGAGCTGTTTTTT
d_gene: NA; j_gene: TRBJ2-1; v_gene: TRBV10-3; abundance: NA; CDR3aa: CAISEYSDNEQFF; CDR3nt: TGTGCCATCAGTGAGTATTCTGACAATGAGCAGTTCTTC
d_gene: NA; j_gene: TRBJ1-5; v_gene: TRBV7-9; abundance: NA; CDR3aa: CASSLGRTGGGPQHF; CDR3nt: TGTGCCAGCAGCTTAGGGAGAACCGGTGGAGGGCCCCAGCATTTT
d_gene: NA; j_gene: TRBJ1-1; v_gene: TRBV6-6; abundance: NA; CDR3aa: CASSPGGSATEAFF; CDR3nt: TGTGCCAGCAGCCCGGGAGGTAGTGCCACTGAAGCTTTCTTT
d_gene: NA; j_gene: TRBJ2-5; v_gene: TRBV9; abundance: NA; CDR3aa: CASSVGAFKETQYF; CDR3nt: TGTGCCAGCAGCGTAGGGGCCTTTAAAGAGACCCAGTACTTC
d_gene: NA; j_gene: TRBJ2-7; v_gene: TRBV30; abundance: NA; CDR3aa: CAWSVSGGSHEQYF; CDR3nt: TGTGCCTGGAGTGTTAGTGGGGGCTCTCACGAGCAGTACTTC
d_gene: NA; j_gene: TRBJ1-3; v_gene: TRBV15; abundance: few; CDR3aa: CATSRDAGSGNTIYF; CDR3nt: TGTGCCACCAGCAGAGATGCGGGATCCGGAAACACCATATATTTT
d_gene: NA; j_gene: TRBJ2-6; v_gene: TRBV6-2/TRBV6-3; abundance: NA; CDR3aa: CASSYLRSGANVLTF; CDR3nt: TGTGCCAGCAGTTACCTCCGGAGCGGGGCCAACGTCCTGACTTTC
d_gene: NA; j_gene: TRBJ2-7; v_gene: TRBV28; abundance: NA; CDR3aa: CASSKEVSYEQYF; CDR3nt: TGTGCCAGCAGTAAAGAGGTGTCCTACGAGCAGTACTTC
d_gene: NA; j_gene: TRBJ1-4; v_gene: TRBV4-1; abundance: NA; CDR3aa: CASSQRLGGVGYEKLFF; CDR3nt: TGCGCCAGCAGCCAACGGCTGGGAGGCGTCGGATATGAAAAACTGTTTTTT
d_gene: NA; j_gene: TRBJ1-6; v_gene: TRBV6-5; abundance: NA; CDR3aa: CASSYWRLPNSPLHF; CDR3nt: TGTGCCAGCAGTTACTGGAGACTCCCTAATTCACCCCTCCACTTT
d_gene: NA; j_gene: TRBJ1-5; v_gene: TRBV27; abundance: NA; CDR3aa: CASSLVPGRDGNQPQHF; CDR3nt: TGTGCCAGCAGTTTAGTCCCCGGGAGGGATGGCAATCAGCCCCAGCATTTT
d_gene: TRBD1; j_gene: TRBJ2-5; v_gene: TRBV25-1; abundance: NA; CDR3aa: CASGTRTGTLETQYF; CDR3nt: TGTGCCAGCGGAACGAGGACAGGGACACTCGAGACCCAGTACTTC
d_gene: TRBD2; j_gene: TRBJ2-2; v_gene: TRBV7-3; abundance: once; CDR3aa: CASSRSGSSGELFF; CDR3nt: TGTGCCAGCAGCCGGAGCGGGAGCTCTGGGGAGCTGTTTTTT
d_gene: TRBD1; j_gene: TRBJ1-3; v_gene: TRBV20-1; abundance: NA; CDR3aa: CSASIRDRVENTIYF; CDR3nt: TGCAGTGCTAGTATTCGCGACAGGGTAGAAAACACCATATATTTT
d_gene: NA; j_gene: TRBJ1-2; v_gene: TRBV7-9; abundance: NA; CDR3aa: CASSVRRQVPYGYTF; CDR3nt: TGTGCCAGCAGCGTACGACGACAGGTCCCCTATGGCTACACCTTC
d_gene: TRBD1; j_gene: TRBJ2-7; v_gene: TRBV5-1; abundance: NA; CDR3aa: CASSQGVSNEQYF; CDR3nt: TGCGCCAGCAGTCAGGGGGTCTCGAACGAGCAGTACTTC